Following are 31 T cell receptor beta chains from one sample sequenced in a study of blood T cell repertoires in COVID-19. This table comes from immunoSEQ multiplex PCR, and its TCRdb copy is limited to in-frame clones, with some not included. This repertoire shows under 75,000 clones, just over 85% found once; its top ten account for roughly 2%. Input material: peripheral blood. These receptors all come from a man under 40 with acute or convalescent COVID-19.

The chain carries TRBV27 and TRBJ1-3; D call uncertain. CDR3 length: 14 amino acids. The germline V gene encodes CDR1 MNHEY and CDR2 SMNVEV (reference sequence). V lost 6 bases to trimming and J lost 4 bases, with 13 bases between them. The CDR3 nucleotides are TGTGCCAGCAGCCCGACAATCTCCGGAAACACCATATATTTT. This sequence encodes CASSPTISGNTIYF.

This chain joins TRBV19 and TRBJ1-5, with no clear D. This CDR3 comprises 15 residues. Trimming pared 3 bases from V and 2 bases from J, leaving 11 bases between. Germline CDR1 and CDR2: LNHDA and SQIVND (reference sequence). The CDR3: CASSISGVGNQPQHF. As DNA, the CDR3 is TGTGCCAGTAGTATCAGCGGAGTGGGCAATCAGCCCCAGCATTTT.

The chain uses TRBV5-1 and TRBJ2-7; D call uncertain. There are 14 residues in the CDR3. The V and J ends lost 4 bases and 6 bases respectively, with 17 bases between them. The V gene's germline CDR1 is SGHRS and CDR2 YFSETQ. The CDR3 DNA reads TGCGCCAGCAGCCTGGGGTCCGCTGGCCGCGAGCAGTACTTC. As protein: CASSLGSAGREQYF.

The chain combines TRBV2 with TRBJ2-1, with TRBD1 identical over 8 bases. CDR3 length: 15 amino acids. Germline V CDR1 and CDR2: SNHLY, FYNNEI. V was clipped by 8 bases and J by 2 bases; unmatched bases: 8. The CDR3 spells CASGERQGPYNEQFF. The CDR3 bases are TGTGCCAGCGGCGAGAGACAGGGGCCCTACAATGAGCAGTTCTTC.

The gene calls are TRBV4-3 and TRBJ1-2; the D gene is possibly TRBD1 (5 bases). Germline V gene data show CDR1 as LGHNA and CDR2 as YSLEER. The CDR3 runs 19 residues. V lost 0 bases to trimming and J lost 0 bases, with 20 bases between them. CDR3 region: CASSQDWRDSRGSNYGYTF. For the CDR3, the DNA is TGCGCCAGCAGCCAAGATTGGAGGGATTCGCGGGGGTCTAACTATGGCTACACCTTC.

This chain uses TRBV5-1 with TRBJ1-2; 7 bases line up with TRBD1. CDR1 and CDR2 (germline): SGHRS, YFSETQ. The J segment lost 7 bases and the V segment lost 4 bases, leaving 16 bases of the junction unmatched. The CDR3 is 16 amino acids. CDR3 sequence (DNA): TGCGCCAGCAGCATGCGCCCGGGACAGCCAACGGTTGGCTACACCTTC. Its translation is CASSMRPGQPTVGYTF.

This clone has a single count. This chain connects TRBV7-9 to TRBJ1-2, with 9 bases fitting TRBD1. Germline CDR1 SEHNR, CDR2 FQNEAQ (reference sequence). J gave up 2 bases and V 1 base, and 2 bases lay outside the gene matches. This CDR3 comprises 15 residues. Here the CDR3 reads CASSLGQGVNYGYTF. In nucleotides, the CDR3 is TGTGCCAGCAGCTTAGGACAGGGGGTAAACTATGGCTACACCTTC.

The V and J genes are TRBV2 and TRBJ2-5, with TRBD1 matching 8 bases. CDR1 is SNHLY, CDR2 FYNNEI, per germline. The CDR3 extends over 14 amino acids. Unmatched junction bases numbered 7, after V lost 8 bases and J lost 2 bases. The CDR3 region is CASRKTGGQETQYF. In DNA form, the CDR3 reads TGTGCCAGCCGGAAAACAGGGGGGCAAGAGACCCAGTACTTC. The full variable domain, completed using reference TRBV2 and TRBJ2-5, is EPEVTQTPSHQVTQMGQEVILRCVPISNHLYFYWYRQILGQKVEFLVSFYNNEISEKSEIFDDQFSVERPDGSNFTLKIRSTKLEDSAMYFCASRKTGGQETQYFGPGTRLLVL.

This sequence joins TRBV30 and TRBJ2-3; 9 bases match TRBD2. Germline V gives CDR1 GTSNPN, CDR2 SVGIG (reference sequence). This CDR3 is built from 16 residues. The V gene end was trimmed by 3 bases and the J gene end by 3 bases; junction bases not matched to a gene: 10. CDR3 loop: CAWRGRSSGDTDTQYF. The DNA for the CDR3 is TGTGCCTGGAGGGGAAGGTCTAGCGGGGATACAGATACGCAGTATTTT.

This sequence joins TRBV10-2 and TRBJ1-5, with D possibly matching TRBD1 (6 bases). This CDR3 contains 14 residues. Germline assignment: CDR1 WSHSY and CDR2 SAAADI. V lost 3 bases to trimming and J lost 4 bases, with 10 bases between them. The DNA of the CDR3 is TGCGCCAGCAGTGAAATCAGGGGTAATCAGCCCCAGCATTTT. Translation gives CASSEIRGNQPQHF.

The chain recombines TRBV19 with TRBJ1-1; 9 nucleotides agree with TRBD1. The CDR3 extends over 14 amino acids. Germline-derived CDR1 and CDR2 are LNHDA and SQIVND (reference sequence). Losses at the gene ends were 4 bases for V and 1 base for J; bases not matched to a gene: 1. The CDR3 is CASSTQGANTEAFF. As DNA, the CDR3 is TGTGCCAGTAGTACACAGGGGGCGAACACTGAAGCTTTCTTT.

The V gene is TRBV6-2 or TRBV6-3, the J gene TRBJ2-2, with 8 nucleotides matching TRBD1. The J segment lost 6 bases and the V segment lost 0 bases, leaving 9 bases of the junction unmatched. Germline-derived CDR1 and CDR2 are MNHEY and SVGEGT. The CDR3 consists of 17 residues. The CDR3 reads CASSYSGGQGWAGELFF. DNA of the CDR3: TGTGCCAGCAGTTACTCGGGAGGACAGGGATGGGCCGGGGAGCTGTTTTTT.

This clone was seen only a few times. The gene calls are TRBV5-5 and TRBJ1-1; no reliable D call. Trimming removed 3 bases at V and 0 bases at J, with 6 bases between. Germline V gene sequence: CDR1 SGHKS, CDR2 YYEKEE (reference sequence). This CDR3 has 13 amino acids. As DNA, the CDR3 is TGTGCCAGCAGCTGGGCCATGAACACTGAAGCTTTCTTT. Translation gives CASSWAMNTEAFF. The full variable domain, with the rest looked up from reference TRBV5-5 and TRBJ1-1, is DAGVTQSPTHLIKTRGQQVTLRCSPISGHKSVSWYQQVLGQGPQFIFQYYEKEERGRGNFPDRFSARQFPNYSSELNVNALLLGDSALYLCASSWAMNTEAFFGQGTRLTVV.

The genes are TRBV3-1 (or the pseudogene TRBV3-2) and TRBJ2-5; D is perhaps TRBD1 (5 bases). The CDR3 has 13 amino acids. The V and J ends lost 4 bases and 5 bases respectively, with 11 bases between them. Germline-derived CDR1 and CDR2 are LGHDT and YNNKEL (reference sequence). CDR3: CASSPQVWETQYF. Here the CDR3 DNA reads TGTGCCAGCAGCCCACAGGTTTGGGAGACCCAGTACTTC.

This chain uses TRBV5-1 with TRBJ2-5; D perhaps matches TRBD2 (6 bases). V lost 0 bases and J 5 bases, leaving 23 bases between the germline ends. This CDR3 has 18 residues. Germline V gene sequence: CDR1 SGHRS, CDR2 YFSETQ. The CDR3 region is CASSLGFAGTLGGETQYF. CDR3 DNA sequence: TGCGCCAGCAGCTTGGGTTTCGCCGGGACCCTTGGGGGGGAGACCCAGTACTTC.

V and J are TRBV4-1 and TRBJ1-4, with D unclear. This CDR3 is built from 16 residues. Germline loops: CDR1 MGHRA, CDR2 YSYEKL. Between the trimmed V and J ends, which lost 5 bases and 0 bases, there was a span of 13 bases. The CDR3 here is CASSNRMQATNEKLFF. CDR3 coding DNA: TGCGCCAGCAGCAACCGGATGCAGGCAACTAATGAAAAACTGTTTTTT.

CDR3 nucleotides: TGTGCCAGCAGCCTTGGACAGGGTGATAATTCACCCCTCCACTTT. This gives the protein CASSLGQGDNSPLHF. The rearrangement uses TRBV2 and TRBJ1-6; TRBD1 aligns across 8 bases. CDR1 is SNHLY, CDR2 FYNNEI, per germline. V was pared by 6 bases and J by 5 bases, with 6 bases of the junction left unmatched. This CDR3 spans 15 amino acids.

This clone was recorded only once. The CDR3 loop is CASSLTEASGRVFKFYNEQFF. For the CDR3, the DNA is TGTGCCAGCAGCTTAACTGAGGCTAGCGGGAGGGTTTTCAAATTCTACAATGAGCAGTTCTTC. The J gene is TRBJ2-1, the V gene TRBV7-3; 12 nucleotides match TRBD2. CDR3 size: 21 residues. The germline V gene has CDR1 SGHTA and CDR2 FQGTGA. Losses at the gene ends were 0 bases for V and 3 bases for J; bases not matched to a gene: 15.

The chain combines TRBV27 with TRBJ1-5; a possible D gene is TRBD1 (5 bases). Trimming removed 4 bases at V and 0 bases at J, with 16 bases between. The CDR3 extends over 17 amino acids. The germline V gene encodes CDR1 MNHEY and CDR2 SMNVEV (reference sequence). The CDR3 here is CASSSLRGLNSNQPQHF. The CDR3, as DNA: TGTGCCAGCAGTTCTCTCCGGGGGTTGAATAGCAATCAGCCCCAGCATTTT.

The chain joins TRBV27 to TRBJ1-3, with D maybe TRBD1 (6 bases). Trimming removed 6 bases at V and 2 bases at J, with 14 bases between. Germline assignment: CDR1 MNHEY and CDR2 SMNVEV (reference sequence). This CDR3 region has 15 residues. This CDR3 reads CASSPRGNAGNTIYF. CDR3 in DNA: TGTGCCAGCAGCCCGAGGGGGAACGCTGGAAACACCATATATTTT.

The chain has TRBV19 and TRBJ2-1; TRBD2 matches at 8 bases. Trimming removed 2 bases from V and 3 bases from J; junction bases left unmatched: 3. The CDR3 length is 15 residues. CDR1 is LNHDA, CDR2 SQIVND, per germline (reference sequence). This chain's CDR3 is CASSILAGNYNEQFF. CDR3 sequence (DNA): TGTGCCAGTAGTATATTAGCGGGGAACTACAATGAGCAGTTCTTC.

The DNA for the CDR3 is TGTGCCTCGGGACAGGGGTATAATCAGCCCCAGCATTTT. Amino acid sequence: CASGQGYNQPQHF. The chain carries TRBV19 and TRBJ1-5, with TRBD1 matching over 10 bases. Germline CDR1 is LNHDA and CDR2 is SQIVND (reference sequence). The CDR3 spans 13 residues. V dropped 11 bases and J dropped 4; count of bases not matched to a gene: 5.

The rearrangement links TRBV6-6 to TRBJ2-3, with 9 bases lining up with TRBD1. Germline CDR1 and CDR2: MNHNY and SVGAGI (reference sequence). J gave up 8 bases and V 2 bases, and 8 bases lay outside the gene matches. The CDR3 sequence is 15 residues long. The CDR3 sequence: CASSYGDREGRTQYF. DNA for the CDR3: TGTGCCAGCAGTTACGGGGACAGGGAAGGACGTACGCAGTATTTT.

The chain has TRBV7-2 and TRBJ1-2; 8 bases map to TRBD1. The CDR3 loop spans 17 amino acids. From germline, CDR1 is SGHTA and CDR2 FQGNSA. V shed 2 bases and J 4 bases; nucleotides not matched to a gene: 12. DNA of the CDR3: TGTGCCAGCAGCTTAACCTCCACAGGGGGTGGAGGCTATGGCTACACCTTC. Protein: CASSLTSTGGGGYGYTF.

This clone was counted only a few times. The gene calls are TRBV29-1 and TRBJ2-7; 7 positions agree with TRBD1. With V trimmed by 7 bases and J by 1 base, 7 bases remained unmatched. Per germline, CDR1 SQVTM and CDR2 ANQGSEA. This CDR3 has 13 amino acids. Written as DNA, the CDR3 is TGCAGCGCCGAGAGACAGGGTTCCTACGAGCAGTACTTC. It encodes CSAERQGSYEQYF.

The chain couples TRBV19 to TRBJ1-4, with TRBD1 as a possible D gene (5 bases). Germline CDR1 and CDR2: LNHDA and SQIVND (reference sequence). V lost 3 bases and J lost 5, with 13 bases in between. The CDR3 runs to 15 residues. The CDR3 reads CASSISDSRNEKLFF. CDR3 nucleotides: TGTGCCAGTAGTATCTCCGACAGTAGAAATGAAAAACTGTTTTTT.

This clone occurred once. The gene calls are TRBV18 and TRBJ2-6; 9 nucleotides match TRBD1. The CDR3 is 19 amino acids. Germline assignment: CDR1 KGHSH and CDR2 LQKENI. The junction had 10 bases not matched to a gene; V was cut back by 3 bases and J by 1 base. The CDR3 protein is CASSPRDRVGDSGANVLTF. The CDR3, as DNA: TGTGCCAGCTCACCCCGGGACAGGGTTGGGGATTCTGGGGCCAACGTCCTGACTTTC.

The chain is built from TRBV7-9 and TRBJ1-3, with D unclear. This CDR3 spans 14 amino acids. Deletions cut 3 bases from V and 4 bases from J, with 10 bases between. The V gene's germline CDR1 is SEHNR and CDR2 FQNEAQ (reference sequence). The CDR3 nucleotides read TGTGCCAGCAGCTTTCCTCAACAGGGAAACACCATATATTTT. Its protein product is CASSFPQQGNTIYF.

Of note for this clone: The sample holds other DNA sequences that translate to the same CDR3. The rearrangement uses TRBV5-1 and TRBJ2-5, with 12 bases aligning to TRBD2. The junction had 2 bases not matched to a gene; V was cut back by 3 bases and J by 2 bases. The CDR3 length is 15 residues. The V gene's germline CDR1 is SGHRS and CDR2 YFSETQ. The CDR3 spells CASSSLAGGQETQYF. As DNA, the CDR3 is TGCGCCAGCAGCTCCCTAGCGGGAGGGCAAGAGACCCAGTACTTC.

The rearrangement uses TRBV21-1 and TRBJ2-1; TRBD1, the D gene given by the table, was not confirmed from the DNA. TRBV21-1 is described as a pseudogene. The CDR3 length is 16 residues. The CDR3 DNA sequence: TGTGCCAGCAGCAAAGATAACCGGGACACCAACAATGAGCAGTTCTTC. Translating it yields CASSKDNRDTNNEQFF.

V usage is TRBV12-5 and J usage is TRBJ2-1; perhaps TRBD1 as D (5 bases). Germline lookup yields CDR1 LGHNT and CDR2 FRNRAP. The CDR3 spans 16 residues. V was shortened by 4 bases and J by 6 bases, with 19 bases between the two germline ends. In DNA form, the CDR3 reads TGTGCTAGTGGTTCCGATACAAGGGGAATTGTCAATGAGCAGTTCTTC. Protein: CASGSDTRGIVNEQFF.